The 10 T cell receptor beta chains given below trace back to one sample, sequenced in a study of cytomegalovirus exposure and HLA in healthy donors. The primer mix had 60 Vbeta and 13 Jbeta primers. The table came from immunoSEQ multiplex PCR; TCRdb's copy has only in-frame clones and leaves some out. The profile shows about 120,000 clones, 9.5% of them singletons. Input material: PBMCs. The origin of the receptors is a man aged 25-45 years in good health and CMV-seronegative.

The gene calls are TRBV5-3 and TRBJ2-2, with D possibly being TRBD1 (6 bases). TRBV5-3 is annotated as an ORF whose role is uncertain. The CDR3 length is 14 residues. V dropped 5 bases and J dropped 1 base, with 9 bases sitting between them. CDR3 sequence (DNA): TGTGCCAGAAGAAAACAGGGGAACACCGGGGAGCTGTTTTTT. The encoded protein is CARRKQGNTGELFF.

This clone was found a few times. The chain combines TRBV9 with TRBJ2-2; the D gene is possibly TRBD1 (6 bases). CDR1 is SGDLS and CDR2 is YYNGEE in the germline V gene. The length of the CDR3 is 15 residues. Trimming pared 2 bases from V and 6 bases from J, leaving 14 bases between. The CDR3 is CASSVLQGFAGELFF. The CDR3 nucleotides are TGTGCCAGCAGCGTCCTCCAGGGGTTCGCCGGGGAGCTGTTTTTT.

This chain links TRBV5-8 with TRBJ2-2, with 11 bases fitting TRBD2. This CDR3 is built from 18 residues. Germline CDR1 reads SGHTS; CDR2 reads YDEGEE. J gave up 3 bases and V 7 bases, and 14 bases lay outside the gene matches. Here the CDR3 reads CASCQKGSGRGDTGELFF. For the CDR3, the DNA is TGTGCCAGCTGTCAAAAAGGTAGCGGGAGGGGCGACACCGGGGAGCTGTTTTTT.

The J gene is TRBJ2-1, the V gene TRBV7-9; tentatively, D is TRBD1 (6 bases). This CDR3 is 14 amino acids long. Per germline, CDR1 SEHNR and CDR2 FQNEAQ (reference sequence). The V gene lost 5 bases and the J gene lost 0 bases, with 8 bases spanning the gap. CDR3 loop: CASSRDTSYNEQFF. As DNA, the CDR3 is TGTGCCAGCAGCCGGGACACCTCCTACAATGAGCAGTTCTTC.

The table lists this clone with a few counts. The chain combines TRBV27 with TRBJ2-7; 8 bases are a match to TRBD1. The CDR3 sequence is 15 residues long. Germline CDR1 is MNHEY and CDR2 is SMNVEV (reference sequence). The V gene end was trimmed by 4 bases and the J gene end by 0 bases; junction bases not matched to a gene: 5. In DNA, the CDR3 is TGTGCCAGCAGTTCCCCGGGACAGGTCTCCTACGAGCAGTACTTC. It codes for CASSSPGQVSYEQYF.

This clone occurred a few times. J is TRBJ1-2 and V is TRBV5-1; 7 nucleotides align to TRBD1. The CDR3 is made up of 17 amino acids. Germline lookup yields CDR1 SGHRS and CDR2 YFSETQ. With V trimmed by 3 bases and J by 1 base, 12 bases remained unmatched. CDR3 bases: TGCGCCAGCAGCTCGTTATTAACAGGGGTTGGTAACTATGGCTACACCTTC. Encoded protein: CASSSLLTGVGNYGYTF.

This chain joins TRBV5-1 and TRBJ1-1; tentative D call: TRBD1 (5 bases). This CDR3 contains 15 residues. V lost 2 bases to trimming and J lost 1 base, with 12 bases between them. CDR1 and CDR2 (germline): SGHRS, YFSETQ. CDR3 sequence reads: CASSFQGRENTEAFF. The DNA of the CDR3 is TGCGCCAGCAGCTTCCAGGGAAGAGAGAACACTGAAGCTTTCTTT.

In its sample, this clone was seen a few times. V is TRBV6-1 and J is TRBJ1-4; D perhaps matches TRBD1 (6 bases). CDR1 is MNHNS and CDR2 is SASEGT in the germline V gene. CDR3 length: 12 residues. Trimming left V 10 bases short and J 7 bases short, with 13 bases between. CDR3 coding DNA: TGTGCCACCCGACAGGATGTTGAAAAACTGTTTTTT. Protein sequence: CATRQDVEKLFF.

The rearrangement joins TRBV18 to TRBJ1-5; weak D call: TRBD1 (6 bases). Germline V gives CDR1 KGHSH, CDR2 LQKENI. Trimming left V 4 bases short and J 0 bases short, with 13 bases between. CDR3 length: 16 amino acids. This CDR3 is CASSQTGLGSNQPQHF. In DNA, the CDR3 is TGTGCCAGCTCACAGACAGGACTGGGTAGCAATCAGCCCCAGCATTTT.

This clone has more than one count but fewer than ten. The rearrangement links TRBV28 to TRBJ1-4; D possibly corresponds to TRBD1 (5 bases). Germline loops: CDR1 MDHEN, CDR2 SYDVKM. The CDR3 is 14 residues long. Trimming stripped 2 bases from V and 8 bases from J, with 12 bases between. The chain's CDR3 is CASSLQGNREKLFF. The CDR3 coding sequence is TGTGCCAGCAGTTTACAGGGTAACCGGGAAAAACTGTTTTTT.